The 3 T cell receptor beta chains below all came from one sample that was sequenced in a study of regulatory T cells in long-lasting Graves disease. Specified time point: newly diagnosed GD, antithyroid drugs for less than 3 months. The TCR library used RNA extracted from PBMCs. The TCR beta library used iRepertoire HTBI primers with Arm-PCR amplification of CDR3. TCRdb re-called the multiplex PCR reads through MiXCR, storing one row per CDR3 protein. The sample records about 540,000 distinct CDR3 sequences, approximately 15% being singletons. This sample also appeared in a second study, on T cells in Graves' hyperthyroidism and ophthalmopathy.

Specimen: peripheral blood mononuclear cells (PBMCs), collected at new diagnosis, from a patient treated with antithyroid drugs. These receptors all stem from a man in his thirties or forties with Graves disease.

This clonotype has at least ten counts. The rearrangement joins TRBV5-4 to TRBJ2-5, with TRBD1 identical over 9 bases. V gave up 4 bases and J gave up 5 bases; unmatched junction bases: 6. From germline, CDR1 is SGHNT and CDR2 YYREEE (reference sequence). The CDR3 loop spans 14 amino acids. The chain's CDR3 is CASSRTGEGETQYF. CDR3 DNA: TGTGCCAGCAGCCGGACAGGGGAAGGGGAGACCCAGTACTTC.

In this sample, this clonotype turned up many times. Here the CDR3 reads CASSEAYLGLGEGRSYNEQFF. In nucleotides, the CDR3 is TGTGCCAGCAGTGAAGCTTATCTGGGACTAGGGGAGGGGAGATCCTACAATGAGCAGTTCTTC. The chain joins TRBV2 to TRBJ2-1; the match to TRBD2 covers 8 bases. The CDR3 sequence is 21 residues long. CDR1 is SNHLY, CDR2 FYNNEI, per germline. V trimming: 0 bases; J trimming: 1 base; junction bases outside the gene matches: 17.

This clonotype occurred many times. This rearrangement joins TRBV29-1 to TRBJ1-1; TRBD1 agrees at 7 bases. With V trimmed by 3 bases and J by 5 bases, 12 bases remained unmatched. CDR1 SQVTM and CDR2 ANQGSEA come from the germline V gene. The length of the CDR3 is 15 residues. CDR3 sequence (DNA): TGCAGCGTTGATGGCGTCGAGGGGGCTTGGACTGAAGCTTTCTTT. This translates into CSVDGVEGAWTEAFF.